The 20 T cell receptor beta chains below were found in one sample sequenced in a study of T cell repertoires in cytomegalovirus infection. TCRdb redid the calling of the reads with MiXCR, one entry per CDR3 protein. Seen here are about 180,000 distinct CDR3 sequences, about a sixth observed once, and the top ten hold approximately 26%. The sample was CD8+ T cells from PBMCs. The receptors stem from a human donor in good health (CMV status not recorded). Some clones in this sample may be carry-over from other donors' samples.

This clonotype occurred a few times. The J gene is TRBJ2-1, the V gene TRBV6-6; 7 bases map to TRBD1. CDR1 is MNHNY and CDR2 is SVGAGI in the germline V gene (reference sequence). Trimming at V came to 6 bases and at J to 3 bases, leaving 8 bases not matched to a gene. The CDR3 contains 15 residues. CDR3 protein: CASSPGTEDYNEQFF. As DNA, the CDR3 is TGTGCCAGCAGCCCTGGGACAGAAGACTACAATGAGCAGTTCTTC.

This clonotype was counted a few times. This chain uses TRBV10-3 with TRBJ1-1; no clear D. This CDR3 has 14 amino acids. V lost 0 bases, J lost 0 bases, and 5 bases lay in between. Germline V gene data show CDR1 as ENHRY and CDR2 as SYGVKD. In DNA form, the CDR3 reads TGTGCCATCAGTGAGTCTAACCTGAACACTGAAGCTTTCTTT. Translation gives CAISESNLNTEAFF.

The rearrangement joins TRBV28 to TRBJ2-2, with D hard to call. Trimming pared 1 base from V and 1 base from J, leaving 4 bases between. This CDR3 has 14 amino acids. Germline assignment: CDR1 MDHEN and CDR2 SYDVKM. The chain's CDR3 is CASSLFGNTGELFF. CDR3 coding DNA: TGTGCCAGCAGTTTATTTGGGAACACCGGGGAGCTGTTTTTT.

The J gene is TRBJ2-4, the V gene TRBV28, with D hard to call. CDR1 is MDHEN and CDR2 is SYDVKM in the germline V gene. Trimming took 3 bases from V and 8 from J, leaving 8 bases between them. This CDR3 contains 12 residues. The chain's CDR3 is CASSLVGYIQYF. The DNA for the CDR3 is TGTGCCAGCAGTTTGGTCGGGTACATTCAGTACTTC.

Here the CDR3 DNA reads TGTGCCAGCAGTGAATGGCAGGGGGCGCGGAATGAGCAGTTCTTC. Protein: CASSEWQGARNEQFF. The V call is TRBV2, the J call TRBJ2-1; 8 bases agree with TRBD1. Germline CDR1 SNHLY, CDR2 FYNNEI. This CDR3 has 15 residues. V was clipped by 2 bases and J by 7 bases; unmatched bases: 7.

This clonotype was counted a few times. The chain combines TRBV7-6 with TRBJ2-3; D not certain. The CDR3 is 13 residues long. V lost 5 bases to trimming and J lost 4 bases, with 10 bases between them. CDR1 and CDR2 from the germline V gene are SGHVS and FNYEAQ. The CDR3 coding sequence is TGTGCCAGCAGCCCCTCGTTGGCAGATACGCAGTATTTT. It specifies CASSPSLADTQYF.

This clonotype was recorded a few times. The J gene is TRBJ2-7, the V gene TRBV5-5; D possibly corresponds to TRBD1 (6 bases). In germline, CDR1 is SGHKS, CDR2 YYEKEE (reference sequence). The CDR3 loop spans 14 amino acids. Trimming took off 3 bases at V and 5 bases at J, with 15 bases between the two ends. CDR3 coding DNA: TGTGCCAGCAGCTCCCGGGACATCGGCCACGAGCAGTACTTC. This gives the protein CASSSRDIGHEQYF.

The genes are TRBV12-3 or TRBV12-4 and TRBJ2-2; no reliable D call. The CDR3 totals 14 residues. V dropped 6 bases and J dropped 0 bases, with 8 bases sitting between them. CDR3 amino acids: CASSPLANTGELFF. The CDR3 nucleotides read TGTGCCAGCAGCCCCTTGGCGAACACCGGGGAGCTGTTTTTT.

CDR3 DNA: TGCGCCAGCAGCCAAGATATCACTTTTAGGCTAGCGGGGGGGACAACAGATACGCAGTATTTT. It codes for CASSQDITFRLAGGTTDTQYF. V and J are TRBV4-1 and TRBJ2-3; 12 bases align to TRBD2. The V segment lost 0 bases and the J segment 3 bases; nucleotides outside the gene matches: 16. Germline-derived CDR1 and CDR2 are MGHRA and YSYEKL. This CDR3 has 21 residues.

This clonotype showed up many times. V is TRBV7-8 and J is TRBJ2-3, with TRBD2 matching over 10 bases. In germline, CDR1 is SGHVS, CDR2 FQNEAQ. CDR3 size: 18 residues. V trimming: 4 bases; J trimming: 1 base; junction bases outside the gene matches: 11. CDR3 coding DNA: TGTGCCAGCAGCTCCGAAACTATTCTAGCGGGGGGCACAGATACGCAGTATTTT. Translating gives CASSSETILAGGTDTQYF.

This clonotype was picked up many times. The chain uses TRBV28 and TRBJ2-5; tentative D call: TRBD1 (6 bases). In germline, CDR1 is MDHEN, CDR2 SYDVKM. The CDR3 covers 17 residues. V was shortened by 5 bases and J by 0 bases, with 19 bases between the two germline ends. The CDR3 loop reads CASSLVRAGVYQETQYF. The CDR3 nucleotides are TGTGCCAGCAGTCTCGTCCGGGCAGGGGTTTACCAAGAGACCCAGTACTTC.

This clonotype was seen only a few times. This chain joins TRBV7-2 and TRBJ2-1, with D perhaps TRBD1 (5 bases). The ends were cut back, 5 bases at V and 7 bases at J, with 27 bases in the middle. There are 18 residues in the CDR3. The germline V gene encodes CDR1 SGHTA and CDR2 FQGNSA. The CDR3 nucleotides read TGTGCCAGCAGCGACAGCGCCGTTACTCCGCCCCAGCCAAATGAGCAGTTCTTC. Translated, it gives CASSDSAVTPPQPNEQFF.

The chain is built from TRBV7-9 and TRBJ1-2; 8 positions match TRBD1. Germline V gene sequence: CDR1 SEHNR, CDR2 FQNEAQ (reference sequence). After removal of 5 bases from V and 6 bases from J, the junction contained 8 bases not matched to a gene. The CDR3 runs to 14 residues. CDR3 protein: CASSRPDRGDGYTF. The CDR3 DNA sequence: TGTGCCAGCAGCCGTCCCGACAGGGGAGATGGCTACACCTTC.

The chain couples TRBV6-2 or TRBV6-3 to TRBJ2-1, with D maybe TRBD1 (5 bases). V was pared by 2 bases and J by 9 bases, with 8 bases between. The CDR3 sequence is 12 residues long. Germline loops: CDR1 MNHEY, CDR2 SVGEGT. The CDR3 loop reads CASSYPDIEQFF. The CDR3 DNA reads TGTGCCAGCAGTTACCCGGACATTGAGCAGTTCTTC.

The J gene is TRBJ2-5, the V gene TRBV6-2 or TRBV6-3, with no clear D. Trimming took 0 bases from V and 5 from J, leaving 13 bases between them. There are 15 residues in the CDR3. In germline, CDR1 is MNHEY, CDR2 SVGEGT. The CDR3 DNA sequence: TGTGCCAGCAGTTACTCGGAAGGGTACTCGGAGACCCAGTACTTC. This translates into CASSYSEGYSETQYF.

This clonotype was found a few times. The chain links TRBV12-3 or TRBV12-4 to TRBJ2-1, with D unresolved. Deletions cut 6 bases from V and 0 bases from J, with 12 bases between. The CDR3 has 15 amino acids. The CDR3 loop is CASRDGLSSYNEQFF. DNA for the CDR3: TGTGCCAGCAGGGACGGGCTGAGCTCCTACAATGAGCAGTTCTTC.

This clonotype was detected many times. The rearrangement uses TRBV7-8 and TRBJ1-1, with 7 nucleotides matching TRBD1. The CDR3 consists of 16 residues. Germline CDR1 SGHVS, CDR2 FQNEAQ. Unmatched junction bases numbered 11, after V lost 3 bases and J lost 4 bases. CDR3 DNA sequence: TGTGCCAGCAGCTTCCAGGAATTCCAGGGGGGCACTGAAGCTTTCTTT. Its protein is CASSFQEFQGGTEAFF.

J is TRBJ2-7 and V is TRBV4-1; 7 bases are a match to TRBD1. V dropped 2 bases and J dropped 6; count of bases not matched to a gene: 10. The CDR3 is made up of 15 amino acids. Looked up from germline, CDR1 is MGHRA and CDR2 is YSYEKL. In DNA form, the CDR3 reads TGCGCCAGCAGCCAAAGCGAGCTTGGGACAGCCGAGCAGTACTTC. Translated, it gives CASSQSELGTAEQYF.

This clonotype occurred a few times. V and J are TRBV14 and TRBJ2-5; D uncertain. The V gene's germline CDR1 is SGHDN and CDR2 FVKESK. This CDR3 is built from 11 residues. V was trimmed by 1 base and J by 7 bases, leaving 4 bases between them. The DNA for the CDR3 is TGTGCCAGCAGCCAAGGAGTGACCCAGTACTTC. Translating gives CASSQGVTQYF.

This clonotype was counted many times. This chain connects TRBV27 to TRBJ2-1; D remains unclear. Germline V CDR1 and CDR2: MNHEY, SMNVEV (reference sequence). This CDR3 contains 12 residues. V was clipped by 3 bases and J by 4 bases, with 4 bases between them. DNA of the CDR3: TGTGCCAGCAGTTTGGGTTACAATGAGCAGTTCTTC. Protein sequence: CASSLGYNEQFF.